Listed here are 32 T cell receptor beta chains from one sample, sequenced in a study of T-cell reconstitution after alpha-beta-depleted transplantation in children (dated by TCRdb to 2015 to 2016). The library was produced with PCR. Sequencing relied on an Illumina HiSeq 2500. TCR library preparation used molecular barcoding, with unique molecular identifiers applied to normalize quantification of the TCRbeta repertoire. TCRdb cleaned the public reads at Q25 with fastp, built clones with MiXCR and kept in-frame beta chains. Each entry merges the rows of one CDR3 protein and shows their most common DNA and genes. The sample data list over 550,000 distinct CDR3 sequences, and about 10% of these were observed just once. The leading ten clones occupy 3.5% to 5% of the sample. The sample here was PBMCs from the stem cell graft donor, taken from the stem cell graft. These receptors were obtained from a human donor who donated a stem cell graft to a child with acute myeloid leukemia.

This clonotype was detected a few times. This sequence joins TRBV7-2 and TRBJ2-5; a possible D gene is TRBD1 (6 bases). CDR1 is SGHTA, CDR2 FQGNSA, per germline. Trimming left V 8 bases short and J 5 bases short, with 18 bases between. This CDR3 spans 14 amino acids. CDR3 coding DNA: TGTGCCAGCCACTTGCAGACGAGGGGGGAGACCCAGTACTTC. As protein: CASHLQTRGETQYF.

The table lists this clonotype with many counts. The chain uses TRBV29-1 and TRBJ2-3, with 9 bases aligning to TRBD1. CDR1 and CDR2 (germline): SQVTM, ANQGSEA. V lost 6 bases, J lost 3 bases, and 16 bases stayed unmatched. This CDR3 is built from 17 residues. CDR3 DNA sequence: TGCAGCGTCGAGGGGGGCAACAGGGGGCTTCGGACAGATACGCAGTATTTT. Translated: CSVEGGNRGLRTDTQYF.

V usage is TRBV12-3 or TRBV12-4 and J usage is TRBJ2-4; D call uncertain. Trimming took off 1 base at V and 3 bases at J, with 13 bases between the two ends. The CDR3 runs to 16 residues. The CDR3 is CASSLEAKLGKNIQYF. For the CDR3, the DNA is TGTGCCAGCAGTTTAGAGGCCAAGTTAGGCAAAAACATTCAGTACTTC.

The sample holds a few counts of this clonotype. The chain employs TRBV5-6 and TRBJ1-5; no clear D. The CDR3 has 15 residues. Trimming left V 0 bases short and J 2 bases short, with 9 bases between. Germline values: CDR1 SGHDT, CDR2 YYEEEE. The CDR3 nucleotides read TGTGCCAGCAGCTTGGTGGGGATGGGCAATCAGCCCCAGCATTTT. It yields the protein CASSLVGMGNQPQHF.

This chain connects TRBV2 to TRBJ2-1, with D hard to call. This CDR3 has 11 residues. Trimming pared 8 bases from V and 4 bases from J, leaving 6 bases between. CDR1 is SNHLY and CDR2 is FYNNEI in the germline V gene. The CDR3 here is CASQNYNEQFF. CDR3 DNA: TGTGCCAGCCAGAATTACAATGAGCAGTTCTTC.

Only a few counts were recorded for this clonotype. The genes are TRBV6-2 or TRBV6-3 and TRBJ2-7; tentatively, D is TRBD2 (5 bases). Per germline, CDR1 MNHEY and CDR2 SVGEGT. The ends were cut back, 8 bases at V and 5 bases at J, with 16 bases in the middle. The CDR3 spans 13 residues. The CDR3 reads CASHESSSDEQYF. The CDR3, as DNA: TGTGCCAGCCACGAATCCAGTAGCGACGAGCAGTACTTC.

This clonotype was found a few times. The chain has TRBV20-1 and TRBJ2-1, with 8 bases fitting TRBD2. V lost 3 bases to trimming and J lost 6 bases; unmatched junction nucleotides: 4. This CDR3 is 13 amino acids long. Per germline, CDR1 DFQATT and CDR2 SNEGSKA (reference sequence). As DNA, the CDR3 is TGCAGTGCTAGCCGGGAGGGCCCCAATGAGCAGTTCTTC. It encodes CSASREGPNEQFF.

The chain links TRBV19 to TRBJ2-7; weak D call: TRBD2 (6 bases). The CDR3 runs 15 residues. Per the germline V gene, CDR1 is LNHDA and CDR2 is SQIVND (reference sequence). Trimming shortened V by 4 bases and J by 0 bases, and 13 bases separated the two germline ends. The CDR3 loop reads CASSTGTSFSYEQYF. The CDR3 DNA reads TGTGCCAGTAGTACCGGGACTTCCTTCTCCTACGAGCAGTACTTC.

This clonotype appeared many times. The chain uses TRBV20-1 and TRBJ2-7; D not resolved. V lost 5 bases and J lost 0, with 11 bases in between. CDR3 length: 13 residues. Germline V gene sequence: CDR1 DFQATT, CDR2 SNEGSKA (reference sequence). The CDR3 loop reads CSAPLGYSYEQYF. Here the CDR3 DNA reads TGCAGTGCTCCCCTGGGCTACTCCTACGAGCAGTACTTC.

This clonotype has a count of ten or more. The chain couples TRBV5-1 to TRBJ1-1; D possibly corresponds to TRBD1 (6 bases). CDR1 SGHRS and CDR2 YFSETQ come from the germline V gene. Trimming removed 4 bases from V and 5 bases from J, with 15 bases in between. CDR3 length equals 14 residues. The CDR3 DNA is TGCGCCAGCAGCCCCGACGGGGGCGGTACTGAAGCTTTCTTT. Translation: CASSPDGGGTEAFF.

This clonotype has only a few counts. The chain couples TRBV4-3 to TRBJ2-1; TRBD2 matches at 8 bases. With 4 bases clipped from V and 2 bases from J, the junction kept 1 base outside the gene matches. CDR1 LGHNA and CDR2 YSLEER come from the germline V gene. The CDR3 extends over 14 amino acids. The CDR3 coding sequence is TGCGCCAGCAGCCCCGGGGGGGCCTACAATGAGCAGTTCTTC. Its translation: CASSPGGAYNEQFF.

J is TRBJ1-2 and V is TRBV3-1; 8 positions agree with TRBD1. Germline values: CDR1 LGHDT, CDR2 YNNKEL (reference sequence). The CDR3 extends over 16 amino acids. V lost 4 bases and J lost 0; bases outside the gene matches: 7. The CDR3 is CASSPRTGQPNYGYTF. The CDR3 DNA follows: TGTGCCAGCAGCCCGCGGACAGGGCAACCTAACTATGGCTACACCTTC.

V and J are TRBV18 and TRBJ2-5; 9 bases align to TRBD1. J gave up 4 bases and V 5 bases, and 11 bases lay outside the gene matches. The CDR3 runs 16 residues. CDR1 and CDR2 from the germline V gene are KGHSH and LQKENI. The CDR3 is CASSSGTGIRGETQYF. CDR3 DNA sequence: TGTGCCAGCTCATCCGGGACAGGGATTCGTGGAGAGACCCAGTACTTC.

This clonotype showed up just a few times. The chain employs TRBV27 and TRBJ2-7, with TRBD1 identical over 7 bases. Germline V lookup: CDR1 MNHEY, CDR2 SMNVEV (reference sequence). J lost 2 bases, V lost 8 bases, and 9 bases had no gene match. The length of the CDR3 is 14 residues. CDR3 nucleotide sequence: TGTGCCAGCTCCACCCAGGACAGGACCTACGAGCAGTACTTC. It translates to CASSTQDRTYEQYF.

This clonotype has a handful of counts. The chain carries TRBV20-1 and TRBJ2-7; possibly TRBD1 for D (6 bases). V lost 0 bases and J lost 7, with 10 bases in between. Germline-derived CDR1 and CDR2 are DFQATT and SNEGSKA (reference sequence). This CDR3 spans 12 amino acids. The CDR3 protein is CSARDTGSEQYF. DNA for the CDR3: TGCAGTGCTAGAGATACAGGGAGTGAGCAGTACTTC.

For the CDR3, the DNA is TGTGCCATCAGTGCGGTCAGGGGCCAACTCACTGAAGCTTTCTTT. Its protein product is CAISAVRGQLTEAFF. V and J are TRBV10-3 and TRBJ1-1, with a tentative D call TRBD1 (6 bases). The CDR3 is made up of 15 amino acids. Germline V gene sequence: CDR1 ENHRY, CDR2 SYGVKD. V gave up 4 bases and J gave up 4 bases, with 16 bases separating them.

This clonotype showed up just a few times. Mismatch with germline at one junction end may stem from a read error. The J gene is TRBJ1-2, the V gene TRBV7-9, with D unclear. This CDR3 is built from 12 residues. Germline CDR1 is SEHNR and CDR2 is FQNEAQ (reference sequence). The DNA for the CDR3 is TGTGCCGGCAGCTTAGCGAAGGGTGGCTACACCTTC. Protein sequence: CAGSLAKGGYTF.

This clonotype was observed a handful of times. The genes are TRBV27 and TRBJ2-3; D might be TRBD2 (6 bases). Trimming left V 8 bases short and J 2 bases short, with 14 bases between. CDR3 length equals 14 residues. The germline V gene encodes CDR1 MNHEY and CDR2 SMNVEV (reference sequence). The CDR3 coding sequence is TGTGCCAGCGCCCGACTAGAATTCACAGATACGCAGTATTTT. Translated: CASARLEFTDTQYF.

This clonotype was seen at least ten times. This chain links TRBV5-1 with TRBJ2-1, with TRBD2 identical over 13 bases. The germline CDR1 and CDR2 sequences are SGHRS and YFSETQ. The CDR3 consists of 19 residues. After removal of 5 bases from V and 0 bases from J, the junction contained 11 bases not matched to a gene. CDR3 in amino acids: CASSPGLAGRDVSYNEQFF. CDR3 sequence (DNA): TGCGCCAGCAGTCCGGGACTAGCGGGAAGGGATGTCTCCTACAATGAGCAGTTCTTC.

This clonotype was found many times. V usage is TRBV12-3 or TRBV12-4 and J usage is TRBJ2-7; 12 bases line up with TRBD1. J gave up 6 bases and V 5 bases, and 5 bases lay outside the gene matches. This CDR3 comprises 14 residues. CDR3 bases: TGTGCCAGCAGTCCGGGACAGGGGGCTAGCGAGCAGTACTTC. Its translation is CASSPGQGASEQYF.

The table lists this clonotype with a few counts. This chain joins TRBV20-1 and TRBJ2-7; TRBD1 matches at 7 bases. V shed 5 bases, J shed 0 bases, and the junction held 7 bases outside the gene matches. The CDR3 sequence is 14 residues long. The germline gives CDR1 DFQATT, CDR2 SNEGSKA (reference sequence). This chain's CDR3 is CSAFPPGGSYEQYF. CDR3 in DNA: TGCAGTGCTTTCCCTCCAGGGGGCTCCTACGAGCAGTACTTC.

This clonotype has at least ten counts. The chain uses TRBV7-9 and TRBJ2-1, with 8 positions matching TRBD1. V dropped 1 base and J dropped 4; count of bases not matched to a gene: 15. This CDR3 is built from 19 residues. The germline gives CDR1 SEHNR, CDR2 FQNEAQ (reference sequence). CDR3: CASSLDGTGLLEGYNEQFF. DNA of the CDR3: TGTGCCAGCAGCTTAGACGGGACAGGTCTACTGGAGGGATACAATGAGCAGTTCTTC. The variable domain in full, with the rest retrieved from reference TRBV7-9 and TRBJ2-1, is DTGVSQNPRHKITKRGQNVTFRCDPISEHNRLYWYRQTLGQGPEFLTYFQNEAQLEKSRLLSDRFSAERPKGSFSTLEIQRTEQGDSAMYLCASSLDGTGLLEGYNEQFFGPGTRLTVL.

This clonotype was seen more than once but under ten times. V and J are TRBV20-1 and TRBJ2-1; D might be TRBD2 (5 bases). Germline V lookup: CDR1 DFQATT, CDR2 SNEGSKA (reference sequence). CDR3 length equals 16 residues. V lost 5 bases and J 0 bases, leaving 17 bases between the germline ends. CDR3 sequence: CSAPSVVRVSYNEQFF. The CDR3 region has the DNA TGCAGTGCTCCAAGTGTCGTGCGGGTCTCCTACAATGAGCAGTTCTTC.

This clonotype was recorded a few times. The CDR3 spells CASSQKGGQGSSGANVLTF. CDR3 coding DNA: TGTGCCAGCAGCCAAAAGGGGGGACAGGGAAGCTCTGGGGCCAACGTCCTGACTTTC. This chain connects TRBV4-2 to TRBJ2-6; 9 bases align to TRBD1. With 2 bases clipped from V and 0 bases from J, the junction kept 8 bases outside the gene matches. The CDR3 is 19 amino acids. Germline values: CDR1 LGHNA, CDR2 YNFKEQ.

This clonotype came up a few times. The chain uses TRBV2 and TRBJ2-5; TRBD1 might be the D (6 bases). Per the germline V gene, CDR1 is SNHLY and CDR2 is FYNNEI. The CDR3 is 13 amino acids. Trimming shortened V by 11 bases and J by 5 bases, and 18 bases separated the two germline ends. The CDR3: CAGTRGTKETQYF. CDR3 DNA: TGTGCCGGTACCAGGGGAACGAAGGAGACCCAGTACTTC. Filled out from reference TRBV2 and TRBJ2-5, the complete variable domain reads EPEVTQTPSHQVTQMGQEVILRCVPISNHLYFYWYRQILGQKVEFLVSFYNNEISEKSEIFDDQFSVERPDGSNFTLKIRSTKLEDSAMYFCAGTRGTKETQYFGPGTRLLVL.

This clonotype was seen repeatedly, ten times or more. The chain carries TRBV6-2 or TRBV6-3 and TRBJ2-6, with 7 bases fitting TRBD2. Trimming at V came to 10 bases and at J to 3 bases, leaving 9 bases not matched to a gene. The CDR3 contains 15 residues. Germline CDR1 and CDR2: MNHEY and SVGEGT. CDR3 sequence (DNA): TGTGCCACGGTGGCAGGGAGGGTTGGGGCCAACGTCCTGACTTTC. Translated, it gives CATVAGRVGANVLTF.

The chain is built from TRBV9 and TRBJ1-1; D is possibly TRBD1 (6 bases). Trimming took 1 base from V and 4 from J, leaving 14 bases between them. Germline CDR1 SGDLS, CDR2 YYNGEE. The CDR3 is 15 amino acids. The CDR3 DNA sequence: TGTGCCAGCAGCGTAAGTGCCGAGGGGGGCACTGAAGCTTTCTTT. Its translation: CASSVSAEGGTEAFF.

This chain joins TRBV9 and TRBJ2-1; D remains ambiguous. The ends were cut back, 2 bases at V and 8 bases at J, with 14 bases in the middle. The CDR3 extends over 14 amino acids. Germline CDR1 is SGDLS and CDR2 is YYNGEE. CDR3 bases: TGTGCCAGCAGCGTTCTCGACACGGTGGATGAGCAGTTCTTC. Translating it yields CASSVLDTVDEQFF.

This clonotype was found a few times. The rearrangement uses TRBV7-9 and TRBJ2-1; 11 bases fit TRBD2. Germline V lookup: CDR1 SEHNR, CDR2 FQNEAQ (reference sequence). The J segment lost 6 bases and the V segment lost 7 bases, leaving 8 bases of the junction unmatched. The length of the CDR3 is 15 residues. The DNA for the CDR3 is TGTGCCAGCACCTCTTCACTAGCGGGAGCCAATGAGCAGTTCTTC. It specifies CASTSSLAGANEQFF.

The chain links TRBV9 to TRBJ2-1, with D perhaps matching TRBD1 or TRBD2 (5 bases each). Trimming left V 1 base short and J 10 bases short, with 15 bases between. The CDR3 has 14 amino acids. Germline loops: CDR1 SGDLS, CDR2 YYNGEE. The CDR3 coding sequence is TGTGCCAGCAGCGTACGGATGAGGGACGACGAGCAGTTCTTC. Amino acids: CASSVRMRDDEQFF.

The rearrangement links TRBV2 to TRBJ2-7; TRBD2 agrees at 10 bases. This CDR3 contains 14 residues. Germline CDR1 SNHLY, CDR2 FYNNEI. With V trimmed by 5 bases and J by 5 bases, 6 bases remained unmatched. The CDR3, as DNA: TGTGCCAGCAGTTTGGTTAGCGGGAGGAACGAGCAGTACTTC. Its translation is CASSLVSGRNEQYF.

In its sample, this clonotype was seen a few times. The junction does not match germline at one end; this may be a read error. This chain joins TRBV6-5 and TRBJ2-3; D is unresolved. The germline V gene encodes CDR1 MNHEY and CDR2 SVGAGI. The CDR3 extends over 15 amino acids. The chain's CDR3 is CASSYSSQDGDMQYF. In nucleotides, the CDR3 is TGTGCCAGCAGTTACTCGAGTCAAGACGGAGATATGCAGTATTTT.